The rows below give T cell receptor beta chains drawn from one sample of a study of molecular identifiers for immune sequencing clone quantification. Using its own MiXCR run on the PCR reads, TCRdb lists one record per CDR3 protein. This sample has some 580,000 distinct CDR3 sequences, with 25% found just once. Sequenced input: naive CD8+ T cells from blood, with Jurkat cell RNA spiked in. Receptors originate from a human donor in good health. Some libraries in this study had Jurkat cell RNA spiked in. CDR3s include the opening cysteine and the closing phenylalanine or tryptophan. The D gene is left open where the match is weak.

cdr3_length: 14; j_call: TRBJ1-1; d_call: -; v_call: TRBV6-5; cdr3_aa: CASSYSVDGREAFF
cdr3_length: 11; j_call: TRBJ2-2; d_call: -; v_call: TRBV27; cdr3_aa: CASRNTGEQFF
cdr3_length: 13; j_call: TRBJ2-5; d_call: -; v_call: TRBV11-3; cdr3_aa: CASRSTETGTQYF
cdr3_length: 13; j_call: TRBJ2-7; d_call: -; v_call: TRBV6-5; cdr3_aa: CASSSDNHYEQYF
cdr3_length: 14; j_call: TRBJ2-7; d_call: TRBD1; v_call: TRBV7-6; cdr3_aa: CASSSRTGQDEQYF
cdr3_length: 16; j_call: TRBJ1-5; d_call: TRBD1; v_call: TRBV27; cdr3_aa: CASSLSPGGGNQPQHF
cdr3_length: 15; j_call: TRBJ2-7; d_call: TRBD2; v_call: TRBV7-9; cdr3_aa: CASSSSSGRALEQYF
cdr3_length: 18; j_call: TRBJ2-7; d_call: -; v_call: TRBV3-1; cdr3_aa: CASSPTTAPTRSSYEQYF
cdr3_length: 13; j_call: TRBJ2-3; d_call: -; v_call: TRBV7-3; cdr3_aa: CASSLQVPDTQYF
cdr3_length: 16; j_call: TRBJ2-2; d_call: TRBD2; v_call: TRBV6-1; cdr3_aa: CASSSPGLANTGELFF
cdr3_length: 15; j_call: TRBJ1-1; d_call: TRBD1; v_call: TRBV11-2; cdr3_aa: CASSLYVTGGLEAFF
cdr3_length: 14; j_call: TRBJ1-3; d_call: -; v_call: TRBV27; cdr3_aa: CASSLIASGNTIYF
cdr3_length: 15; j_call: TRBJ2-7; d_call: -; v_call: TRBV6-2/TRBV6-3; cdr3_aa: CASSPRGGQAYEQYF
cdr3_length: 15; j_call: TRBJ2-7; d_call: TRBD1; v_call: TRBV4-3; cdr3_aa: CASSQAPGQGYEQYF
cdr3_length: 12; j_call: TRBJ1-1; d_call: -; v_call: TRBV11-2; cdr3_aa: CASSPFVAEAFF
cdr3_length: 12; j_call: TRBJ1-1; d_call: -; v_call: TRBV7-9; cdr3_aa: CASSFPSTEAFF
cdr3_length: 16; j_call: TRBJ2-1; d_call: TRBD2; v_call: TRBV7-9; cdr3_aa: CASSFTGTRTSNEQFF
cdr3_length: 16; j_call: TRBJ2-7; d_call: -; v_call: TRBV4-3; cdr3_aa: CASSQSGRAGPYEQYF
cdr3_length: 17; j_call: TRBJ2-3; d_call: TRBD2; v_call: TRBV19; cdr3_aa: CASSKWTSGGIEDTQYF
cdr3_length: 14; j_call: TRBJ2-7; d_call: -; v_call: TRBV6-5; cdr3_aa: CASRELDTSYEQYF